This T cell receptor beta chain was obtained from a study of T cells in Graves' hyperthyroidism and ophthalmopathy. Study results and caveats: Expanded thyroid clonotypes (above 0.001) were mostly also found in blood.

V was cut by 0 bases and J by 5 bases, with 15 bases left in between. This CDR3 is built from 15 residues. CDR1 and CDR2 from the germline V gene are SGDLS and YYNGEE. Newly diagnosed patients aged 18 to 65 had hyperthyroidism of under 2 months' duration. This clonotype was counted at least ten times. The antigen remains unidentified. Researchers amplified the TCR beta CDR3 regions from RNA transcripts. First-round RT-PCR of the TCR CDR3 relied on the HTBI primer set. MiXCR was run by TCRdb on the multiplex PCR reads, yielding one entry per CDR3 protein. The table has over 550,000 distinct CDR3 sequences, 16% seen once.

Sequences were obtained from blood. This TCR was sampled from a woman aged 18 to 35 with Graves' hyperthyroidism. The chain links TRBV9 to TRBJ2-7, with D maybe TRBD1 (5 bases). The CDR3 loop reads CASSVEAGIKDEQYF. CDR3 DNA sequence: TGTGCCAGCAGCGTAGAAGCAGGGATAAAGGACGAGCAGTACTTC.